A single sample is the source of the 15 T cell receptor beta chains below, sequenced in a study of tumor-infiltrating lymphocytes in primary liver carcinoma. The authors made TCR beta cDNA from approximately 500 ng total RNA with a constant-region primer. Employing slightly modified ARM-PCR, three nested multiplex PCR rounds were run, and these gave rise to the TCR beta libraries. Primers for the first two PCR rounds were TRBV1-TRBV30 forward primers and a C-beta reverse primer (10 cycles per round). TCRdb ran MiXCR on the multiplex PCR reads and lists one entry per CDR3 protein. The table lists approximately 88,000 distinct CDR3 sequences, approximately 68% of them singletons, with approximately 30% in the top ten. Taking roughly 18-32 mg of unsorted bulk tissue, the authors co-extracted RNA and DNA. Specimen: tumor-adjacent normal liver tissue. All receptors derive from a middle-aged man with primary liver carcinoma and hepatitis B virus infection.

This clonotype was observed at least ten times. This chain uses TRBV6-5 with TRBJ2-1; TRBD1 might be the D (6 bases). Germline V gene data show CDR1 as MNHEY and CDR2 as SVGAGI. The CDR3 runs to 13 residues. Deletions cut 6 bases from V and 5 bases from J, with 11 bases between. The CDR3 nucleotides read TGTGCCAGCAGCAAGACAGGCAACAATGAGCAGTTCTTC. As protein: CASSKTGNNEQFF.

The gene calls are TRBV5-6 and TRBJ2-1; 12 bases are a match to TRBD2. CDR1 and CDR2 (germline): SGHDT, YYEEEE. The ends lost 4 bases at V and 11 bases at J; junction bases unmatched: 10. The CDR3 consists of 15 residues. This CDR3 is CASSPRTSGTGQQFF. CDR3 in DNA: TGTGCCAGCAGCCCTAGGACTAGCGGGACCGGTCAGCAGTTCTTC.

This chain connects TRBV10-3 to TRBJ1-5; D ambiguous. Germline V lookup: CDR1 ENHRY, CDR2 SYGVKD. This CDR3 comprises 14 residues. CDR3 in amino acids: CVIPYWNSNQPQHF. Written as DNA, the CDR3 is TGTGTCATTCCCTACTGGAATAGCAATCAGCCCCAGCATTTT.

Comment on this clonotype: This may come from a read error, since a much larger clone is one base off. J is TRBJ1-2 and V is TRBV6-6; D gene unclear. The CDR3 spans 14 residues. CDR1 is MNHNY and CDR2 is SVGAGI in the germline V gene (reference sequence). Trimming stripped 5 bases from V and 4 bases from J, with 14 bases between. CDR3 nucleotide sequence: TGTGCCAGCAGTACCGGAGACACGATCTATGGCTACACCTTC. Translating it yields CASSTGDTIYGYTF.

Worth noting for this clonotype: A much larger clone differs from this one at a single base, so this may be a read error. The CDR3 ends on some other residue instead of the conserved phenylalanine or tryptophan, so this is likely a read error. The chain recombines TRBV10-3 with TRBJ2-1; D is undetermined. CDR1 and CDR2 from the germline V gene are ENHRY and SYGVKD. The CDR3 extends over 15 amino acids. With 2 bases removed from V and 3 bases from J, the gap between germline ends came to 11 bases. This CDR3 reads CAISEVGSFYNEQFL. The DNA for the CDR3 is TGTGCCATCAGTGAGGTTGGTAGCTTCTACAATGAGCAGTTCTTA.

This clonotype was picked up many times. CDR3 bases: TGTGCCAGCAGCTTATCTTGGTCTGGAAACACCATATATTTT. This sequence encodes CASSLSWSGNTIYF. This rearrangement joins TRBV7-9 to TRBJ1-3; D gene unclear. V shed 2 bases and J shed 1 base, with 6 bases lying between them. CDR1 SEHNR and CDR2 FQNEAQ come from the germline V gene (reference sequence). The CDR3 contains 14 residues. Combining the CDR3 with reference TRBV7-9 and TRBJ1-3 gives the whole variable domain DTGVSQNPRHKITKRGQNVTFRCDPISEHNRLYWYRQTLGQGPEFLTYFQNEAQLEKSRLLSDRFSAERPKGSFSTLEIQRTEQGDSAMYLCASSLSWSGNTIYFGEGSWLTVV.

This clonotype was counted between two and nine times. The CDR3 nucleotides are TGTGCCAGCAGCCAAGGGGGGCACATCTCTGGCTACACCTTC. Translating it yields CASSQGGHISGYTF. The chain uses TRBV14 and TRBJ1-2; D may be TRBD1 (6 bases). The ends were cut back, 1 base at V and 7 bases at J, with 13 bases in the middle. Per germline, CDR1 SGHDN and CDR2 FVKESK. This CDR3 is 14 amino acids long. The whole variable domain, filled in from reference TRBV14 and TRBJ1-2, reads EAGVTQFPSHSVIEKGQTVTLRCDPISGHDNLYWYRRVMGKEIKFLLHFVKESKQDESGMPNNRFLAERTGGTYSTLKVQPAELEDSGVYFCASSQGGHISGYTFGSGTRLTVV.

In regard to this clonotype: The conserved phenylalanine or tryptophan is not found at the CDR3 terminus, so this likely reflects a read error. The rearrangement links TRBV11-2 to TRBJ2-1; 11 nucleotides agree with TRBD2. V lost 1 base to trimming and J lost 6 bases; unmatched junction nucleotides: 5. The CDR3 is made up of 16 amino acids. Germline V gene data show CDR1 as SGHAT and CDR2 as FQNNGV. DNA of the CDR3: TGTGCCAGCAGCTTAGTGACTAGCGGGGAGGGCAATGAGCAGTTCCTC. Its protein product is CASSLVTSGEGNEQFL.

This clonotype was counted at least ten times. The rearrangement uses TRBV6-1 and TRBJ2-7; 7 positions agree with TRBD1. V lost 4 bases and J lost 4; bases outside the gene matches: 10. The germline CDR1 and CDR2 sequences are MNHNS and SASEGT. This CDR3 has 15 residues. CDR3 sequence: CASSGGTAAKYEQYF. DNA of the CDR3: TGTGCCAGCAGTGGAGGGACAGCGGCGAAATACGAGCAGTACTTC.

For this clonotype: A read error may be the cause here, since a much bigger clone is one base away. The chain uses TRBV14 and TRBJ2-3; 8 positions match TRBD2. Germline CDR1 SGHDN, CDR2 FVKESK. V lost 7 bases and J lost 6; bases outside the gene matches: 9. This CDR3 spans 14 amino acids. The CDR3: CASIFREGLDTQYF. The CDR3 nucleotides are TGTGCCAGCATCTTCCGGGAGGGCCTGGATACGCAGTATTTT.

The rearrangement uses TRBV11-1 and TRBJ2-7; maybe TRBD2 (6 bases). Deletions cut 2 bases from V and 4 bases from J, with 15 bases between. Germline V gene sequence: CDR1 SGHAT, CDR2 FQDESV (reference sequence). CDR3 size: 15 residues. The CDR3 is CASSLTGSGEYEQYF. In DNA, the CDR3 is TGTGCCAGCAGCTTAACGGGATCGGGAGAATACGAGCAGTACTTC.

This clonotype was seen once. This may be a read error, as it is one base from a much larger clone. This sequence joins TRBV10-3 and TRBJ2-4, with a weak D call TRBD1 (6 bases). Germline CDR1 and CDR2: ENHRY and SYGVKD. This CDR3 has 15 amino acids. V was shortened by 7 bases and J by 9 bases, with 22 bases between the two germline ends. The CDR3 DNA follows: TGTGCCATCAATATTTCAGGGGCTCCAGTGGGCATTCAGTACTTC. This encodes CAINISGAPVGIQYF.

Comment on this clonotype: A junction end diverges from the germline sequence, so it may reflect a read error. This rearrangement joins TRBV18 to TRBJ2-5; 9 nucleotides match TRBD1. This CDR3 has 15 amino acids. Germline CDR1 KGHSH, CDR2 LQKENI. DNA of the CDR3: TGTGCCAGCTCATCTTGGACAGGGGTCGCGGAGACCCAGTGCTTC. This sequence encodes CASSSWTGVAETQCF.

As for this clonotype: The junction does not match germline at one end; this may be a read error. The rearrangement uses TRBV6-6 and TRBJ2-7; TRBD1 matches at 7 bases. The CDR3 contains 15 residues. Germline CDR1 is MNHNY and CDR2 is SVGAGI (reference sequence). The CDR3: CASGYSCDRDYEQYF. The CDR3 DNA reads as TGTGCCAGCGGTTACTCGTGTGACAGGGACTACGAGCAGTACTTC.

This sequence joins TRBV12-3 or TRBV12-4 and TRBJ1-2, with D unresolved. CDR3 size: 13 residues. The V end lost 1 base, the J end lost 4 bases, and 7 bases lay between the germline ends. The CDR3 region has the DNA TGTGCCAGCAGTTTAGTCGTCGGCTATGGCTACACCTTC. This gives the protein CASSLVVGYGYTF.